This T cell receptor beta chain derives from a study of shared clonotypes between healthy human individuals. This CDR3 is 16 amino acids long. Trimming took off 1 base at V and 3 bases at J, with 14 bases between the two ends. Germline assignment: CDR1 SGHDN and CDR2 FVKESK. Clones were read by immunoSEQ multiplex PCR, and TCRdb kept only the in-frame ones, dropping some. The sample has approximately 350,000 clones, under 80% seen once. The sequenced sample was memory CD4+ T cells sorted from blood. The subset: CD45RA-negative fraction. This rearrangement joins TRBV14 to TRBJ2-3; D is possibly TRBD1 (7 bases). This TCR was recovered from a man younger than 45 in good health. Written as DNA, the CDR3 is TGTGCCAGCAGCCAAGTGTCAGGGGGGATAACAGATACGCAGTATTTT. Protein product: CASSQVSGGITDTQYF.